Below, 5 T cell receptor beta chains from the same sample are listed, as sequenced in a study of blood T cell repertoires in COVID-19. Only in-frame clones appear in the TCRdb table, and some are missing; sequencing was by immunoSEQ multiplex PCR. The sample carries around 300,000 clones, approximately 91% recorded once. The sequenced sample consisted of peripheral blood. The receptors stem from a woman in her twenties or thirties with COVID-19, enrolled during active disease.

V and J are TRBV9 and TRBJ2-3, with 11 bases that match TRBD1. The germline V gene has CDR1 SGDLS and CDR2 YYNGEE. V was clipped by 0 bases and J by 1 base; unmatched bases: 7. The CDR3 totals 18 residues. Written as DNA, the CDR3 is TGTGCCAGCAGCGTAGCGGGGACAGGGGGTCGGGGCACAGATACGCAGTATTTT. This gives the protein CASSVAGTGGRGTDTQYF. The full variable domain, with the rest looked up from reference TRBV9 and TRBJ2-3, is DSGVTQTPKHLITATGQRVTLRCSPRSGDLSVYWYQQSLDQGLQFLIQYYNGEERAKGNILERFSAQQFPDLHSELNLSSLELGDSALYFCASSVAGTGGRGTDTQYFGPGTRLTVL.

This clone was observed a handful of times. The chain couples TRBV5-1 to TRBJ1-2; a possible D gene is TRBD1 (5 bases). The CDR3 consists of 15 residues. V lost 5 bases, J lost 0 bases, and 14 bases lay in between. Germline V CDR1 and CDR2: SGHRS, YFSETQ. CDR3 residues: CASSRGSPPNYGYTF. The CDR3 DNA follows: TGCGCCAGCAGTCGGGGGAGTCCTCCTAACTATGGCTACACCTTC.

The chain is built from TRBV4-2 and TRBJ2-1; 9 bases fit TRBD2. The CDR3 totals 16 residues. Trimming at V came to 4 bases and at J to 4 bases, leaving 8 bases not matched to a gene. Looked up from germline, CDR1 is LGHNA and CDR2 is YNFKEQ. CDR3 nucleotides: TGTGCCAGCAGCCTAGGCGGCGGGGGGGTGTACAATGAGCAGTTCTTC. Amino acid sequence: CASSLGGGGVYNEQFF.

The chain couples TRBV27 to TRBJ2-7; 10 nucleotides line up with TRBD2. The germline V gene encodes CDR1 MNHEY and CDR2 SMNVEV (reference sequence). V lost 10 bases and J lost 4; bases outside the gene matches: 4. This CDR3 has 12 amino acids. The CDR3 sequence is CATASGGYEQYF. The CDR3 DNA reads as TGTGCCACTGCTAGCGGGGGATACGAGCAGTACTTC.

CDR3 nucleotides: TGTGCCAGCAGCCTCCTAGACAGGGACGAGCAGTACTTC. As protein: CASSLLDRDEQYF. The rearrangement uses TRBV6-2 or TRBV6-3 and TRBJ2-7; 7 positions match TRBD1. The CDR3 runs to 13 residues. The germline V gene encodes CDR1 MNHEY and CDR2 SVGEGT. V trimming: 6 bases; J trimming: 5 bases; junction bases outside the gene matches: 7.